These T cell receptor beta chains were read from a single sample in a study of T cells in narcolepsy. Assay used: immunoSEQ multiplex PCR; TCRdb lists only in-frame clones, some missing. Altogether under 35,000 clones are present, roughly nine tenths being singletons, with the ten largest covering around 1.2%. The material sequenced was CD45RA- memory CD4+ T cells from PBMCs. Every receptor here comes from a human donor with narcolepsy. CDR3s include the opening cysteine and the closing phenylalanine or tryptophan. Each record gives: V gene, J gene, D gene, CDR3 protein. A D gene is named only where the DNA matches it firmly.

TRBV15	TRBJ2-7	NA	CATSRQTFLGSYEQYF
TRBV27	TRBJ1-3	NA	CASRQTGSGNTIYF
TRBV7-9	TRBJ2-2	NA	CASSLVLGIGELFF
TRBV19	TRBJ1-6	NA	CASRERPVSSPLHF
TRBV4-3	TRBJ2-1	TRBD1	CASSLGQNYNEQFF
TRBV6-6	TRBJ2-1	NA	CASSTPAGEQFF
TRBV4-3	TRBJ2-3	NA	CASSHLGDTQYF
TRBV28	TRBJ1-5	NA	CASSLFRQPQHF
TRBV30	TRBJ2-5	NA	CAWSVGGTGETQYF
TRBV7-6	TRBJ2-5	TRBD2	CASSSAGTSGIETQYF
TRBV4-3	TRBJ1-6	NA	CASSQERSRVSPLHF
TRBV27	TRBJ1-1	TRBD1	CASSPPGQGIFAEAFF
TRBV6-5	TRBJ1-2	NA	CASRKDSTNYGYTF
TRBV19	TRBJ2-5	NA	CASSGEGGGGETQYF
TRBV10-3	TRBJ2-4	NA	CAISESREKNIQYF
TRBV9	TRBJ2-2	NA	CASSTGLLTNTGELFF
TRBV6-1	TRBJ1-2	NA	CASSVPQRIYGYTF
TRBV14	TRBJ2-3	NA	CASSQDSAGTSTDTQYF
TRBV2	TRBJ1-4	NA	CASSDSWRGSEKLFF
TRBV14	TRBJ2-1	NA	CASSQEAEQFF
TRBV19	TRBJ1-3	NA	CASIPYGLDTIYF
TRBV27	TRBJ2-3	NA	CASRRAGRTDTQYF
TRBV29-1	TRBJ2-5	TRBD1	CSVGRGRETQYF
TRBV6-5	TRBJ2-1	TRBD1	CATQTGGYNEQFF
TRBV5-8	TRBJ2-5	NA	CASSLNARGAQETQYF
TRBV7-9	TRBJ2-7	NA	CASMKGGTYEQYF
TRBV11-2	TRBJ2-1	NA	CASSPLNEQFF
TRBV6-5	TRBJ2-7	TRBD1	CASSSRDRGYEQYF
TRBV10-3	TRBJ1-2	TRBD1	CAISESDQGDYGYTF
TRBV18	TRBJ2-7	TRBD1	CASSPGQGEQYF
TRBV2	TRBJ1-2	NA	CASSDGPNYGYTF
TRBV27	TRBJ1-2	NA	CASRPRDRGYGYTF
TRBV6-4	TRBJ2-1	NA	CASSAGGKQFF
TRBV30	TRBJ1-6	TRBD1	CAWSLFPGGDSPLHF
TRBV7-8	TRBJ2-1	NA	CASSLERVGISYNEQFF
TRBV7-3	TRBJ2-1	NA	CASNNGRMNEQFF
TRBV7-9	TRBJ1-4	TRBD1	CASSQGQGNEKLFF
TRBV9	TRBJ1-5	NA	CASSVDGAGQPQHF
TRBV7-2	TRBJ1-5	NA	CASSPRGFRPQHF
TRBV6-4	TRBJ2-3	NA	CASSQDFTDTQYF
TRBV5-1	TRBJ2-5	TRBD2	CASEPTPPTSTQETQYF
TRBV28	TRBJ2-1	NA	CALSPPGVYNEQFF
TRBV19	TRBJ2-7	NA	CASSTTGKYYEQYF
TRBV19	TRBJ2-7	TRBD2	CASSMKREGPQEQYF